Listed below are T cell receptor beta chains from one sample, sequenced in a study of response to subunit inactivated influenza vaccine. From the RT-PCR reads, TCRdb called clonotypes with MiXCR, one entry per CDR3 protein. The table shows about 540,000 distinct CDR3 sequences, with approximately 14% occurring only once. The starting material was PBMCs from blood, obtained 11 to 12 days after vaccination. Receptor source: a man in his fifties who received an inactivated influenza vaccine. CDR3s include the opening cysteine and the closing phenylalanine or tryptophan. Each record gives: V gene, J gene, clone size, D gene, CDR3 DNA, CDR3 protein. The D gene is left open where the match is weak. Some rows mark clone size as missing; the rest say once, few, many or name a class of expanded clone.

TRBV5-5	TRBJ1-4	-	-	TGTGCCAGCAGCCTGGATCTACCTGCAACTAATGAAAAACTGTTTTTT	CASSLDLPATNEKLFF
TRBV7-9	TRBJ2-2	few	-	TGTGCCAGCAGCTTTGGGGGCGCCGGTATCGGGGAGCTGTTTTTT	CASSFGGAGIGELFF
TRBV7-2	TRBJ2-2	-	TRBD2	TGTGCCAGCAGCTTAACTAGCGGGGTCGGGGAGCTGTTTTTT	CASSLTSGVGELFF
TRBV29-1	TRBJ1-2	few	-	TGCAGCGTTGAAGGCGACGACTATGGCTACACCTTC	CSVEGDDYGYTF
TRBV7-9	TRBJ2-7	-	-	TGTGCCAGCAGCTTATCCGGGAAAGGGTACGAGCAGTACTTC	CASSLSGKGYEQYF
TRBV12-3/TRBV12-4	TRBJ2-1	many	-	TGTGCCAGCAGTTACAACCCAATCTCCTACAATGAGCAGTTCTTC	CASSYNPISYNEQFF
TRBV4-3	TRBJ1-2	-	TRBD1	TGCGCCAGCAGCCGCACTCAACAGGGGGCGCATTTTTATGGCTACACCTTC	CASSRTQQGAHFYGYTF
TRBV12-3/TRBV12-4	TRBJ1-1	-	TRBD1	TGTGCCAGCAGTCTAGGGGGCCGGGCTGAAGCTTTCTTT	CASSLGGRAEAFF
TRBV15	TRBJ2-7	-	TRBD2	TGTGCCACCAGCAGTGACCGGGGACTAGCGGGATTCGAGCAGTACTTC	CATSSDRGLAGFEQYF
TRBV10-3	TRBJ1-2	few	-	TGTGCCATCAGTGAGCAGGACAGCGACAACTATGGCTACACCTTC	CAISEQDSDNYGYTF
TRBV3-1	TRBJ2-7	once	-	TGTGCCAGCAGCCCGGGGTTACACTACGAGCAGTACTTC	CASSPGLHYEQYF
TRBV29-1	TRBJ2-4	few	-	TGCAGCGTTGGCAGGGGTGCCAAAAACATTCAGTACTTC	CSVGRGAKNIQYF
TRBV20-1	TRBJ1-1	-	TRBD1	TGCAGTGCTAGAGGGGCAGGGGGAAGGCTGAACACTGAAGCTTTCTTT	CSARGAGGRLNTEAFF
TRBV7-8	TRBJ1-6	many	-	TGTGCCAGCAGCTCACCCGGGTCATATAATTCACCCCTCCACTTT	CASSSPGSYNSPLHF
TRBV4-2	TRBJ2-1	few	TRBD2	TGTGCCAGCAGCCAACTCAGACTAAGCGGGGGACCGGTCTACAATGAGCAGTTCTTC	CASSQLRLSGGPVYNEQFF
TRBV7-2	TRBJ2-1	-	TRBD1	TGTGCCAGCAGCTTATTTGGGACAGGGGCCAGCAATGAGCAGTTCTTC	CASSLFGTGASNEQFF
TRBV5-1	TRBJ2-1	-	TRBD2	TGCGCCAGCAGCCAGGGGGCTAGCGGGGGCAATGAGCAGTTCTTC	CASSQGASGGNEQFF
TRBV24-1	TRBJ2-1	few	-	TGTGCCACCAGTGAACAGGGTTTGGGGCAGTTCTTC	CATSEQGLGQFF
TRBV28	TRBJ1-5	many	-	TGTGCCAGCAGTTTCTCAGCGCACAATCAGCCCCAGCATTTT	CASSFSAHNQPQHF
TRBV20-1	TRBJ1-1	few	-	TGCAGTGCTAGAGATACATCCCTCCGGGGAGAAGCTTTCTTT	CSARDTSLRGEAFF
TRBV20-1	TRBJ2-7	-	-	TGCAGTGCTTCCGACATCTACGAGCGGTACTTC	CSASDIYERYF
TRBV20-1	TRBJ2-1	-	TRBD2	TGCAGTGCTAGAGTGCTAGCGGGAGCCTATGAGCAGTTCTTC	CSARVLAGAYEQFF
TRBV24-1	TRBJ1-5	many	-	TGTGCCACCAGTGATCTGAATAGCAATCAGCCCCAGCATTTT	CATSDLNSNQPQHF
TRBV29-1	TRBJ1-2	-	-	TGCAGCGTGATGGGCAGGGAGTATGGCTACACCTTC	CSVMGREYGYTF